The 25 T cell receptor beta chains presented below share a single source sample, sequenced in a study of blood T cell repertoires in COVID-19 (dated by TCRdb to about 2020). The method was the immunoSEQ multiplex PCR assay. TCRdb's version of the immuneACCESS table is confined to in-frame rearrangements and falls short of the full clone set. An unresolved V gene accounts for under half of the shortfall where checked; the remainder is of unknown origin. The sample has around 40,000 clones on record, 92% of them singletons. Jointly, the top ten make up 12% of the sample. The sequencing sample was made of peripheral blood. The receptors shown here come from a human donor in a cohort sampled during active COVID-19.

This sequence joins TRBV7-9 and TRBJ2-1; 10 nucleotides agree with TRBD1. The trim removed 4 bases at V and 8 bases at J, leaving 14 bases unmatched. CDR1 is SEHNR and CDR2 is FQNEAQ in the germline V gene (reference sequence). CDR3 length: 17 amino acids. For the CDR3, the DNA is TGTGCCAGCAGCTCACCGTTCTCCCGGGACAGGGGCTATGAGCAGTTCTTC. It translates to CASSSPFSRDRGYEQFF.

This clone has only one observation. The rearrangement joins TRBV9 to TRBJ2-7, with TRBD2 matching over 9 bases. CDR3 length equals 15 residues. Trimming cost V 0 bases and J 6 bases; bases outside gene matches: 7. Germline CDR1 reads SGDLS; CDR2 reads YYNGEE. The CDR3: CASSVGGGAYSEQYF. DNA for the CDR3: TGTGCCAGCAGCGTAGGCGGGGGGGCCTATTCCGAGCAGTACTTC.

V and J are TRBV4-3 and TRBJ2-4, with D maybe TRBD2 (6 bases). Germline loops: CDR1 LGHNA, CDR2 YSLEER. V was pared by 0 bases and J by 10 bases, with 16 bases between. This CDR3 has 15 residues. CDR3 nucleotide sequence: TGCGCCAGCAGCCAAGATAGGGCAGGGAGGACGATTCAGTACTTC. Translating gives CASSQDRAGRTIQYF.

The rearrangement uses TRBV7-8 and TRBJ2-7; 8 nucleotides match TRBD2. J was trimmed by 0 bases and V by 1 base; bases with no gene match: 5. Germline V gene data show CDR1 as SGHVS and CDR2 as FQNEAQ. The CDR3 covers 16 residues. In DNA, the CDR3 is TGTGCCAGCAGCTTAGGGCCGGGGGGGCCCTCCTACGAGCAGTACTTC. Its protein product is CASSLGPGGPSYEQYF.

The CDR3 bases are TGTGCCAGCAGCTTGGATCTAGCGGGAGGGGTTGAGCAGTTCTTC. Amino acids: CASSLDLAGGVEQFF. The V call is TRBV5-4, the J call TRBJ2-1; 12 bases match TRBD2. In germline, CDR1 is SGHNT, CDR2 YYREEE (reference sequence). This CDR3 contains 15 residues. The V gene end was trimmed by 0 bases and the J gene end by 9 bases; junction bases not matched to a gene: 4.

The rearrangement links TRBV6-6 to TRBJ1-6; 9 bases match TRBD1. From germline, CDR1 is MNHNY and CDR2 SVGAGI (reference sequence). V lost 6 bases and J lost 10; bases outside the gene matches: 7. CDR3 length equals 14 residues. CDR3 protein: CASRSGTGNSPLHF. CDR3 DNA sequence: TGTGCCAGCAGATCCGGGACAGGGAACTCACCCCTCCACTTT.

The rearrangement uses TRBV11-2 and TRBJ1-3; D gene ambiguous. CDR1 SGHAT and CDR2 FQNNGV come from the germline V gene. The CDR3 loop spans 13 amino acids. With 5 bases removed from V and 8 bases from J, the gap between germline ends came to 13 bases. The CDR3 reads CASSIFPRDTIYF. CDR3 DNA: TGTGCCAGCAGCATCTTTCCGAGGGACACCATATATTTT.

This chain connects TRBV7-3 to TRBJ1-4, with 7 bases fitting TRBD1. There are 13 residues in the CDR3. Unmatched junction bases numbered 7, after V lost 5 bases and J lost 10 bases. Germline V gene sequence: CDR1 SGHTA, CDR2 FQGTGA. The CDR3 sequence is CASSVDRVGKLFF. CDR3 DNA: TGTGCCAGCAGCGTAGACAGGGTGGGAAAACTGTTTTTT.

The chain recombines TRBV6-2 or TRBV6-3 with TRBJ2-7; 8 bases fit TRBD1. Unmatched junction bases numbered 21, after V lost 5 bases and J lost 0 bases. Germline values: CDR1 MNHEY, CDR2 SVGEGT. The CDR3 runs 20 residues. The CDR3 DNA reads TGTGCCAGCAGTCTCCGTCCCAGGGGGCTAGGGAGTGGAGGCTCCTACGAGCAGTACTTC. Protein: CASSLRPRGLGSGGSYEQYF.

The chain joins TRBV10-2 to TRBJ2-7; D is possibly TRBD2 (5 bases). Germline V gives CDR1 WSHSY, CDR2 SAAADI. The CDR3 has 14 amino acids. Trimming cost V 6 bases and J 2 bases, with 14 bases left between them. In DNA, the CDR3 is TGCGCCAGCAGGGACTCGATCCCCACCTACGAGCAGTACTTC. It translates to CASRDSIPTYEQYF.

The J gene is TRBJ2-5, the V gene TRBV10-3; the D gene is possibly TRBD1 (5 bases). Between the trimmed V and J ends, which lost 3 bases and 1 base, there was a span of 9 bases. This CDR3 spans 14 amino acids. Germline CDR1 is ENHRY and CDR2 is SYGVKD. The CDR3 DNA reads as TGTGCCATCAGTGACAGGGTGGCCCAAGAGACCCAGTACTTC. Translation gives CAISDRVAQETQYF.

The CDR3 is CASSTRTGNEQYF. CDR3 bases: TGTGCCAGCAGCACAAGGACAGGGAACGAGCAGTACTTC. The genes are TRBV9 and TRBJ2-7, with 8 bases that match TRBD1. V was pared by 4 bases and J by 5 bases, with 5 bases of the junction left unmatched. The CDR3 runs 13 residues. Germline V gene sequence: CDR1 SGDLS, CDR2 YYNGEE.

A single count supports this clone. The chain links TRBV7-6 to TRBJ2-3; the D gene is possibly TRBD1 (6 bases). V was shortened by 1 base and J by 7 bases, with 9 bases between the two germline ends. The CDR3 is 13 amino acids. The germline gives CDR1 SGHVS, CDR2 FNYEAQ. In DNA form, the CDR3 reads TGTGCCAGCAGCTTAGGCAGGGGCTATACGCAGTATTTT. This translates into CASSLGRGYTQYF.

The rearrangement uses TRBV5-4 and TRBJ2-1, with 8 bases matching TRBD1. This CDR3 is built from 14 residues. The V segment lost 5 bases and the J segment 10 bases; nucleotides outside the gene matches: 11. CDR1 and CDR2 (germline): SGHNT, YYREEE (reference sequence). The chain's CDR3 is CASSSRQGAGEQFF. CDR3 nucleotide sequence: TGTGCCAGCAGTTCGAGGCAGGGGGCAGGGGAGCAGTTCTTC.

The genes are TRBV18 and TRBJ2-7, with D possibly TRBD2 on 5 matching bases. Trimming stripped 4 bases from V and 2 bases from J, with 12 bases between. The germline gives CDR1 KGHSH, CDR2 LQKENI. The CDR3 runs to 14 residues. Here the CDR3 reads CASSLLGGTYEQYF. DNA of the CDR3: TGTGCCAGCTCACTACTAGGCGGAACCTACGAGCAGTACTTC.

The rearrangement joins TRBV7-2 to TRBJ2-3; no clear D. The CDR3 length is 14 residues. Germline CDR1 SGHTA, CDR2 FQGNSA. V shed 1 base and J shed 6 bases, with 11 bases lying between them. CDR3 nucleotides: TGTGCCAGCAGCTTAGGGCCGAACGGGGATACGCAGTATTTT. Translation gives CASSLGPNGDTQYF.

This sequence joins TRBV9 and TRBJ1-1; tentatively, D is TRBD1 (5 bases). In germline, CDR1 is SGDLS, CDR2 YYNGEE. The CDR3 length is 14 residues. Deletions cut 4 bases from V and 6 bases from J, with 16 bases between. CDR3 region: CASSSSGGVAEAFF. The DNA of the CDR3 is TGTGCCAGCAGCTCCAGCGGGGGTGTGGCTGAAGCTTTCTTT. Full variable domain (rest looked up from reference TRBV9 and TRBJ1-1): DSGVTQTPKHLITATGQRVTLRCSPRSGDLSVYWYQQSLDQGLQFLIQYYNGEERAKGNILERFSAQQFPDLHSELNLSSLELGDSALYFCASSSSGGVAEAFFGQGTRLTVV.

There are a few counts of this clone. The CDR3 loop reads CASKSIMNTEAFF. DNA of the CDR3: TGTGCCAGTAAGAGTATAATGAACACTGAAGCTTTCTTT. The chain carries TRBV27 and TRBJ1-1; D is unresolved. Trimming left V 9 bases short and J 0 bases short, with 11 bases between. Per germline, CDR1 MNHEY and CDR2 SMNVEV (reference sequence). CDR3 length equals 13 residues.

V and J are TRBV6-5 and TRBJ2-1; TRBD2 matches at 13 bases. Germline trimming cut 6 bases from V and 7 bases from J; bases unmatched to any gene: 6. Per germline, CDR1 MNHEY and CDR2 SVGAGI. The CDR3 loop spans 15 amino acids. In DNA, the CDR3 is TGTGCCAGCAGGCGCACACTAGCGGGAGGGAATGAGCAGTTCTTC. It yields the protein CASRRTLAGGNEQFF.

V gene TRBV10-3 combines with J gene TRBJ2-7; possibly TRBD1 for D (6 bases). The CDR3 consists of 15 residues. Germline CDR1 is ENHRY and CDR2 is SYGVKD. Trimming shortened V by 3 bases and J by 0 bases, and 12 bases separated the two germline ends. The CDR3: CAISEIQGRSYEQYF. The CDR3 DNA is TGTGCCATCAGTGAAATACAGGGTCGCTCCTACGAGCAGTACTTC.

The rearrangement uses TRBV9 and TRBJ2-5, with D tentatively TRBD2 (6 bases). The CDR3 has 15 amino acids. The germline V gene encodes CDR1 SGDLS and CDR2 YYNGEE. The V end was cut by 0 bases, the J end by 2 bases, with 11 bases between. CDR3 bases: TGTGCCAGCAGCGTAGGCGGAGCGGGTCAAGAGACCCAGTACTTC. It encodes CASSVGGAGQETQYF.

This sequence joins TRBV25-1 and TRBJ1-4; 7 nucleotides align to TRBD1. The CDR3 loop spans 14 amino acids. The junction had 9 bases not matched to a gene; V was cut back by 6 bases and J by 8 bases. Germline V gene sequence: CDR1 MGHDK, CDR2 SYGVNS. CDR3 amino acids: CASSERGGWEKLFF. The CDR3 region has the DNA TGTGCCAGCAGCGAAAGAGGGGGCTGGGAAAAACTGTTTTTT.

This chain uses TRBV18 with TRBJ2-6; TRBD1 might be the D (5 bases). V lost 3 bases and J lost 0, with 9 bases in between. CDR1 KGHSH and CDR2 LQKENI come from the germline V gene. The CDR3 totals 16 residues. Here the CDR3 DNA reads TGTGCCAGCTCACCCAACAGGAACTCTGGGGCCAACGTCCTGACTTTC. It codes for CASSPNRNSGANVLTF.

The chain uses TRBV5-1 and TRBJ2-1; the match to TRBD2 covers 10 bases. CDR1 and CDR2 from the germline V gene are SGHRS and YFSETQ. The CDR3 loop spans 15 amino acids. With V trimmed by 3 bases and J by 3 bases, 3 bases remained unmatched. The CDR3 loop is CASSSGTSDYNEQFF. Here the CDR3 DNA reads TGCGCCAGCAGCTCCGGGACTAGCGACTACAATGAGCAGTTCTTC.

The chain joins TRBV12-2 to TRBJ1-1; the table names TRBD1, a call not compared with the DNA. TRBV12-2 is shown as a pseudogene. This CDR3 has 17 amino acids. DNA for the CDR3: TGTGCAAGTCGCTTAGCGCGGCCAGGGGGCAAGAACACTGAAGCTTTCTTT. Amino acid sequence: CASRLARPGGKNTEAFF.